This T cell receptor beta chain is drawn from a study of blood T cell repertoires in COVID-19. About the study: The United States, Italy and Spain provided the acute and convalescent COVID-19 samples.

This CDR3 has 15 residues. Germline loops: CDR1 SGHTA, CDR2 FQGTGA. Trimming cost V 3 bases and J 2 bases, with 13 bases left between them. Original handling: Amplifying reference gene primers gave estimates of nucleated cell counts. Assay: immunoSEQ multiplex PCR; the TCRdb copy retains only in-frame clones and omits some. V, J and clone size derive from that table, while D and trimming were established from the DNA sequence. The data show approximately 290,000 clones, under 85% seen once. Material for sequencing was peripheral blood. The receptor comes from a human donor with COVID-19, enrolled during active disease. The donor label of this sample is uncertain. The V gene is TRBV7-3, the J gene TRBJ1-2, with TRBD1 as a possible D gene (6 bases). The CDR3 DNA reads as TGTGCCAGCAGCTTGACAGGCACAGGGAACTATGGCTACACCTTC. Residues: CASSLTGTGNYGYTF.